This T cell receptor beta chain came from a study of CD8 T cells in Susac syndrome. CDR1 is LGHNT, CDR2 FRNRAP, per germline. CDR3 length: 12 amino acids. V gave up 1 base and J gave up 12 bases, with 10 bases separating them. The authors sequenced TCR beta from blood CD8+ and CD4+ T cells. Random hexamers served to reverse transcribe roughly 0.45 to 1 ug RNA. TCRdb re-derived calls from the immunoSEQ multiplex PCR reads in MiXCR, one entry per CDR3 protein. The sample lists 150,000 to 200,000 distinct CDR3 sequences, 94% occurring once. The specimen was CD4+ T cells from PBMCs. V gene TRBV12-5 combines with J gene TRBJ2-1; no clear D. The sequence came from a human donor with multiple sclerosis. The CDR3: CASGLAVAAQFF. The CDR3 bases are TGTGCTAGTGGTTTGGCAGTGGCCGCGCAGTTCTTC.